A selection of T cell receptor beta chains follows, all from one sample in a study of identifying expanded T cells in peripheral blood. Produced via immunoSEQ multiplex PCR; TCRdb's table is partial and in-frame only. The sample records roughly 96,000 clones, roughly 87% being singletons. Sequenced: blood. These receptor sequences come from a person aged 18 to 75 in good health. CDR3s include the opening cysteine and the closing phenylalanine or tryptophan. The D gene is left open where the match is weak. The size entry is marked missing in some rows and otherwise reads once, few, many or a size class.

V	J	D	size	CDR3	DNA
TRBV5-1	TRBJ1-4	NA	NA	CASSLGGAVATNEKLFF	TGCGCCAGCAGCTTGGGAGGGGCAGTTGCAACTAATGAAAAACTGTTTTTT
TRBV29-1	TRBJ1-2	NA	once	CSVDWQGENYGYTF	TGCAGCGTTGACTGGCAGGGTGAAAACTATGGCTACACCTTC
TRBV5-4	TRBJ1-2	NA	NA	CASSLKSYGYTF	TGTGCCAGCAGCTTAAAATCCTATGGCTACACCTTC
TRBV13	TRBJ2-5	NA	once	CASSFLTKGGQETQYF	TGTGCCAGCAGTTTCCTTACTAAGGGGGGACAAGAGACCCAGTACTTC
TRBV7-9	TRBJ1-1	NA	NA	CASRKGTEAFF	TGTGCCAGCCGAAAGGGGACTGAAGCTTTCTTT
TRBV19	TRBJ2-5	NA	NA	CASSIGVQETQYF	TGTGCCAGTAGTATAGGGGTACAAGAGACCCAGTACTTC
TRBV7-9	TRBJ1-2	NA	NA	CASSAYGGAGRARGYTF	TGTGCCAGCAGCGCCTATGGGGGAGCAGGGCGGGCCCGTGGCTACACCTTC
TRBV7-2	TRBJ2-3	TRBD2	NA	CASSVTSGGATDTQYF	TGTGCCAGCAGCGTTACTAGCGGGGGGGCAACAGATACGCAGTATTTT
TRBV6-5	TRBJ2-7	TRBD1	NA	CASSYRGPPYEQYF	TGTGCCAGCAGTTACAGGGGGCCTCCCTACGAGCAGTACTTC
TRBV19	TRBJ2-6	NA	NA	CASSSTSSGANVLTF	TGTGCCAGTAGTAGCACTTCCTCTGGGGCCAACGTCCTGACTTTC
TRBV5-6	TRBJ1-2	TRBD1	NA	CASSLGTGSDYGYTF	TGTGCCAGCAGCCTTGGGACAGGGAGTGACTATGGCTACACCTTC
TRBV20-1	TRBJ2-7	NA	NA	CSARDSREQYF	TGCAGTGCTAGAGATTCGAGAGAGCAGTACTTC
TRBV27	TRBJ2-2	NA	NA	CASSPTGRVNTGELFF	TGTGCCAGCAGTCCCACAGGGCGGGTGAACACCGGGGAGCTGTTTTTT
TRBV5-4	TRBJ2-3	NA	NA	CASSLDFTDTQYF	TGTGCCAGCAGCTTGGATTTCACAGATACGCAGTATTTT
TRBV21-1	TRBJ1-2	NA	once	CASSKVWDLVPLPHYGYTF	TGTGCCAGCAGCAAAGTTTGGGATCTTGTCCCCTTGCCCCACTATGGCTACACCTTC
TRBV4-2	TRBJ2-3	TRBD2	many	CASGGEVGTSVSPTDTQYF	TGTGCCAGCGGGGGGGAAGTCGGGACTAGCGTCAGCCCCACAGATACGCAGTATTTT
TRBV5-6	TRBJ2-7	TRBD1	NA	CASSLGAPGTGFSYEQYF	TGTGCCAGCAGCTTAGGAGCACCCGGGACAGGGTTCTCCTACGAGCAGTACTTC
TRBV7-9	TRBJ1-4	TRBD1	NA	CASSLSGGVEKLFF	TGTGCCAGCAGCTTATCAGGGGGTGTTGAAAAACTGTTTTTT
TRBV5-1	TRBJ2-6	NA	few	CASSLDGLSGANVLTF	TGCGCCAGCAGCCTGGACGGCCTTTCTGGGGCCAACGTCCTGACTTTC
TRBV10-3	TRBJ1-6	NA	NA	CAISESNRSPLHF	TGTGCCATCAGTGAGTCGAATAGGTCACCCCTCCACTTT
TRBV27	TRBJ2-5	TRBD2	NA	CASRQTSGQETQYF	TGTGCCAGCCGGCAAACTAGCGGCCAAGAGACCCAGTACTTC
TRBV7-2	TRBJ1-1	NA	NA	CASSFLRKNTEAFF	TGTGCCAGCAGCTTCCTTCGAAAGAACACTGAAGCTTTCTTT
TRBV11-2	TRBJ1-1	NA	NA	CASSQVSPGNTEAFF	TGTGCCAGCAGCCAGGTCTCACCCGGGAACACTGAAGCTTTCTTT
TRBV6-5	TRBJ2-1	TRBD2	NA	CASSYGGAYNEQFF	TGTGCCAGCAGTTACGGGGGGGCCTACAATGAGCAGTTCTTC
TRBV6-1	TRBJ1-1	TRBD1	NA	CASNIGTGYLEAFF	TGTGCCAGCAATATCGGGACAGGGTATCTGGAAGCTTTCTTT
TRBV10-3	TRBJ2-1	TRBD1	once	CAISPQDRHNEQFF	TGTGCCATCAGTCCCCAGGACAGGCACAATGAGCAGTTCTTC
TRBV2	TRBJ2-2	NA	NA	CASRSGTIVGGELFF	TGTGCCAGCCGCAGTGGGACGATAGTCGGCGGGGAGCTGTTTTTT
TRBV18	TRBJ1-1	NA	NA	CASSPRGGHTEAFF	TGTGCCAGCTCACCACGCGGGGGCCATACTGAAGCTTTCTTT
TRBV7-9	TRBJ2-4	NA	NA	CASSLADRGAKNIQYF	TGTGCCAGCAGCTTAGCGGACCGGGGGGCCAAAAACATTCAGTACTTC
TRBV25-1	TRBJ1-2	TRBD1	NA	CASSDLGQGAYTF	TGTGCCAGCAGTGACCTCGGACAGGGAGCCTACACCTTC
TRBV11-2	TRBJ2-7	NA	NA	CASSTNPSLSYEQYF	TGTGCCAGCAGCACGAACCCTTCGCTATCCTACGAGCAGTACTTC
TRBV12-5	TRBJ1-1	NA	NA	CASGLVRSEAFF	TGTGCTAGTGGTTTGGTACGTTCTGAAGCTTTCTTT
TRBV7-2	TRBJ2-4	NA	NA	CASSSSGPKNIQYF	TGTGCCAGCAGCTCCTCCGGACCCAAAAACATTCAGTACTTC
TRBV6-5	TRBJ2-3	NA	NA	CASSQKVSTDTQYF	TGTGCCAGCAGCCAGAAGGTTAGCACAGATACGCAGTATTTT
TRBV5-1	TRBJ1-1	NA	NA	CASSLKYPNTEAFF	TGCGCCAGCAGCTTGAAGTACCCGAACACTGAAGCTTTCTTT
TRBV19	TRBJ2-7	TRBD2	NA	CASSIKSGLAGFYEQYF	TGTGCCAGTAGTATTAAGTCCGGGCTAGCGGGATTCTACGAGCAGTACTTC
TRBV18	TRBJ1-1	NA	NA	CASSNRDPASAFF	TGTGCCAGCTCGAACCGGGACCCCGCTTCCGCTTTCTTT
TRBV14	TRBJ2-1	NA	NA	CASSEQGYEQFF	TGTGCCAGCAGTGAACAGGGTTATGAGCAGTTCTTC
TRBV11-2	TRBJ2-2	NA	NA	CASSLGGGRTGELFF	TGTGCCAGCAGCTTAGGAGGGGGGCGGACCGGGGAGCTGTTTTTT
TRBV4-1	TRBJ2-1	NA	medium-sized	CASSPTSWDEQFF	TGCGCCAGCAGCCCGACGTCATGGGATGAGCAGTTCTTC
TRBV9	TRBJ2-1	NA	NA	CASSVFGGAFSNEQFF	TGTGCCAGCAGCGTTTTTGGGGGGGCGTTTTCGAATGAGCAGTTCTTC
TRBV27	TRBJ1-2	NA	once	CASKLQGPNYGYTF	TGTGCCAGCAAACTTCAGGGACCTAACTATGGCTACACCTTC
TRBV4-3	TRBJ1-2	NA	NA	CASSQDGPHPDYGYTF	TGCGCCAGCAGCCAAGATGGCCCCCATCCCGACTATGGCTACACCTTC
TRBV6-1	TRBJ2-7	TRBD1	NA	CASSHTGTAYEQYF	TGTGCCAGCAGTCATACCGGGACAGCCTACGAGCAGTACTTC
TRBV5-1	TRBJ1-2	NA	NA	CASSSDGPIYGYTF	TGCGCCAGCAGCTCGGACGGGCCCATCTATGGCTACACCTTC
TRBV7-8	TRBJ1-2	NA	NA	CASSLLGAGNSYGYTF	TGTGCCAGCAGCTTATTGGGCGCAGGGAACTCCTATGGCTACACCTTC
TRBV7-9	TRBJ2-7	TRBD1	NA	CASSPRQGPYEQYF	TGTGCCAGCAGCCCTAGACAGGGCCCCTACGAGCAGTACTTC
TRBV6-1	TRBJ2-5	NA	NA	CASRGSVHQETQYF	TGTGCCAGCAGAGGGTCGGTACACCAAGAGACCCAGTACTTC
TRBV29-1	TRBJ1-1	NA	few	CSVDRGTEAFF	TGCAGCGTTGACAGGGGCACTGAAGCTTTCTTT
TRBV6-1	TRBJ1-1	NA	once	CASSEIAVNTEAFF	TGTGCCAGCAGTGAAATTGCAGTTAACACTGAAGCTTTCTTT